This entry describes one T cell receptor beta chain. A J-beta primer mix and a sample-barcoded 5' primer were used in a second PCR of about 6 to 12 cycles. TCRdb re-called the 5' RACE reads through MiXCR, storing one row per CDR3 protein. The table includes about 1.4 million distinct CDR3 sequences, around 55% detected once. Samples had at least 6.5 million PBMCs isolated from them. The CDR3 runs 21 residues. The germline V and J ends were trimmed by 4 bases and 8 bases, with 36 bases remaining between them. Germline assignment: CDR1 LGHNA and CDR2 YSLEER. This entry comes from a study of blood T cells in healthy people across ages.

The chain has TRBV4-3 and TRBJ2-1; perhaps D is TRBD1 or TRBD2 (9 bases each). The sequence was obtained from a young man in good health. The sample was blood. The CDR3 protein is CASSPMGGTGGIAGVPYEQFF. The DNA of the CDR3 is TGCGCCAGCAGCCCTATGGGGGGTACAGGGGGCATAGCGGGGGTGCCCTATGAGCAGTTCTTC.